The TCR beta chain described here comes from a study of blood T cell repertoires in COVID-19. Original handling: Amplification of reference gene primers was used by the study to estimate nucleated cell counts. Profiled with immunoSEQ multiplex PCR; TCRdb holds only in-frame clones, not every one. Clone size and V and J calls were adopted from that table, with D and trimming inferred from the DNA. The table records about 90,000 clones, around four fifths of them present only once. This TCR came from a woman aged 65 to 85 with active or convalescent COVID-19. The sequenced sample consisted of peripheral blood.

CDR3 sequence (DNA): TGTGCCAGCAGCCTAAGGGCCGGGGACATTCAGTACTTC. Translation gives CASSLRAGDIQYF. The J gene is TRBJ2-4, the V gene TRBV7-9; maybe TRBD2 (5 bases). The ends were cut back, 5 bases at V and 8 bases at J, with 13 bases in the middle. Germline assignment: CDR1 SEHNR and CDR2 FQNEAQ (reference sequence). CDR3 size: 13 residues.